A selection of T cell receptor beta chains follows, all from one sample in a study of identical twins. TCRdb reanalysed the 5' RACE reads using MiXCR and keeps one entry per CDR3 protein. Of under 350,000 distinct CDR3 sequences in the sample, just under 9.5% are singletons; the top ten hold roughly 7%. This sample was shared with a second study, whose subject was yellow fever vaccine responses in identical twins.

The sample was CD8+ T cells sorted from blood. The receptors were gathered from a young woman in good health. Both conserved end residues are part of each CDR3. A D gene is named only where the DNA matches it firmly. Not all rows give a size; the values are once, few, many and, for expanded clones, a class.

>TRBD2|TRBV5-6|TRBJ2-4|-
TGTGCCAGCAGCTTGGACGGGCCAGCGGGAGCCCCAACCAAAAACATTCAGTACTTC
CASSLDGPAGAPTKNIQYF
>TRBD2|TRBV7-7|TRBJ2-5|few
TGTGCTAGCAGCTTAGCGGGGTATTTGCAAGAGACCCAGTACTTC
CASSLAGYLQETQYF
>-|TRBV27|TRBJ2-7|-
TGTGCCAGCAGCGATGGGACACTCTACTCCTACGAGCAGTACTTC
CASSDGTLYSYEQYF
>TRBD2|TRBV7-8|TRBJ2-5|-
TGTGCCAGCAGCTCAAGACTAGCGACCCCCCAGGGGACCCAGTACTTC
CASSSRLATPQGTQYF
>-|TRBV20-1|TRBJ2-5|many
TGCAGTGCTAGGCCCCCTAGTTATCAAGAGACCCAGTACTTC
CSARPPSYQETQYF
>-|TRBV29-1|TRBJ2-1|many
TGCAGCGCGGGGGGCTGGTCCTACAATGAGCAGTTCTTC
CSAGGWSYNEQFF
>TRBD2|TRBV29-1|TRBJ2-5|few
TGCAGCGTTGGGGACGGTTTCGGGGGGGCCGAGAACCAAGAGACCCAGTACTTC
CSVGDGFGGAENQETQYF
>-|TRBV12-3/TRBV12-4|TRBJ1-1|many
TGTGCCAGCAGTTTGTCAGGCTACCTGAACACTGAAGCTTTCTTT
CASSLSGYLNTEAFF
>TRBD2|TRBV14|TRBJ2-3|-
TGTGCCAGCAGCCAAGACCTCGGGAGGGGACGGGATACGCAGTATTTT
CASSQDLGRGRDTQYF
>-|TRBV29-1|TRBJ2-1|many
TGCAGCGTTGTTCTCGAGGGAAGCACCTACAATGAGCAGTTCTTC
CSVVLEGSTYNEQFF
>-|TRBV19|TRBJ2-1|-
TGTGCCAGTAGTATCGGGACTTTC
CASSIGTF
>TRBD2|TRBV20-1|TRBJ2-1|-
TGCGGTGCAAGGGGACTAGCAGAGTACAATGAGCAGTTCTTC
CGARGLAEYNEQFF
>-|TRBV27|TRBJ1-2|few
TGTGCCAGCAGTTTTGCAGGGACACACTATGGCTACACCTTC
CASSFAGTHYGYTF
>-|TRBV15|TRBJ1-4|few
TGTGCCACCAGCAGACTTTCCAGGGTGAGGGCAACTAATGAAAAACTGTTTTTT
CATSRLSRVRATNEKLFF
>-|TRBV14|TRBJ2-2|few
TGTGCCAGCAGCCAAGAGACCGGGGACTACACCGGGGAGCTGTTTTTT
CASSQETGDYTGELFF
>-|TRBV7-9|TRBJ2-1|-
TGTGCCAGCAGCTTAGGACTACAGGAGCAGTTCTTC
CASSLGLQEQFF
>-|TRBV6-1|TRBJ2-5|few
TGTGCCAGCAGTGAAATAGGGATCGAAGAGACCCAGTACTTC
CASSEIGIEETQYF
>-|TRBV28|TRBJ2-5|many
TGTGCCAGCAGAACCGGGATCCAAGAGACCCAGTACTTC
CASRTGIQETQYF
>-|TRBV5-1|TRBJ1-1|few
TGCGCCAGCAGCCTAGCGATGACCGCAATGGAAACTGAAGCTTTCTTT
CASSLAMTAMETEAFF
>-|TRBV6-2/TRBV6-3|TRBJ2-7|-
TGTGCCAGCAGTTACTCTCGGGAGCGTACCTACGAGCAGTACTTC
CASSYSRERTYEQYF
>TRBD1|TRBV5-1|TRBJ1-1|few
TGCGCCAGCAGCTTGGCGGGACAGGGGACGGACACTGAAGCTTTCTTT
CASSLAGQGTDTEAFF
>-|TRBV11-2|TRBJ2-1|-
TGTGCCAGCAGCTTAAATCGGGCCCTCTCCTACAATGAGCAGTTCTTC
CASSLNRALSYNEQFF
>-|TRBV6-4|TRBJ1-1|many
TGTGCCAGCAGTGAAATAGGTGGGACTTTGAACACTGAAGCTTTCTTT
CASSEIGGTLNTEAFF
>-|TRBV5-6|TRBJ2-7|many
TGTGCCAGCAGCTTTGACAGGTTCTACGAGCAGTACTTC
CASSFDRFYEQYF
>-|TRBV4-1|TRBJ2-1|many
TGCGCCAGCAGCCAAGCCCCGGGATATGAGCAGTTCTTC
CASSQAPGYEQFF
>-|TRBV12-3/TRBV12-4|TRBJ2-3|many
TGTGCCAGCACTCCCAGGCCTAGTACAGATACGCAGTATTTT
CASTPRPSTDTQYF
>-|TRBV7-9|TRBJ2-2|many
TGTGCCAGCAGCTCACTCCTCGATGCGAACACCGGGGAGCTGTTTTTT
CASSSLLDANTGELFF
>TRBD2|TRBV20-1|TRBJ2-5|-
TGCAGTGCTAGAGAGGGGGGGGGGAAAGAGACCCAGTACTTC
CSAREGGGKETQYF
>-|TRBV7-9|TRBJ2-1|-
TGTGCCAGCAGCCCTGGACTCTGGGGACCTTACAATGAGCAGTTCTTC
CASSPGLWGPYNEQFF
>-|TRBV6-1|TRBJ2-1|many
TGTGCCAGCAGGACGTTAGTGGGGGATGAGCAGTTCTTC
CASRTLVGDEQFF
>-|TRBV27|TRBJ2-7|few
TGTGCCAGCAGCCTAGGGGGTGGATACGACACCTACGAGCAGTACTTC
CASSLGGGYDTYEQYF
>-|TRBV12-3/TRBV12-4|TRBJ2-7|many
TGTGCCAGCAGTTTAACACAAACCTACGAGCAGTACTTC
CASSLTQTYEQYF
>-|TRBV2|TRBJ2-1|-
TGTGCCAGTACCTGGGGTGACTACAATGAGCAGTTCTTC
CASTWGDYNEQFF
>-|TRBV5-5|TRBJ1-1|few
TGTGCCAGCAGCTTGGAGGGTTGGATGAACACTGAAGCTTTCTTT
CASSLEGWMNTEAFF
>TRBD2|TRBV7-9|TRBJ2-1|many
TGTGCCAGCAGCTCGACTAGCGGGAAGTATGAGCAGTTCTTC
CASSSTSGKYEQFF
>TRBD2|TRBV7-9|TRBJ2-1|few
TGTGCCAGCAGCACCTTCGGGGCGGGGGCCTACAATGAGCAGTTCTTC
CASSTFGAGAYNEQFF
>-|TRBV27|TRBJ2-7|-
TGTGCCAGCAGTTTAATGGTGGGGTACGAGCAGTACTTC
CASSLMVGYEQYF
>TRBD1|TRBV7-8|TRBJ1-1|many
TGTGCCAGCACCGACAGGGCCGAAGCTTTCTTT
CASTDRAEAFF
>TRBD1|TRBV7-9|TRBJ1-5|few
TGTGCCAGCAGCCCAGGGGGAAGTCAGCCCCAGCATTTT
CASSPGGSQPQHF
>TRBD2|TRBV19|TRBJ2-1|few
TGTGCCAGTAGTCTTCGGGACACCGGGACTAGCGGGAGAGGGAATGAGCAGTTCTTC
CASSLRDTGTSGRGNEQFF